Following are 10 T cell receptor beta chains from one sample sequenced in a study of shared clonotypes between healthy human individuals. TCRdb's table, derived via immunoSEQ multiplex PCR, lists solely in-frame clones and lacks some. The sample shows around 2.5 million clones, 80% to 95% of them seen only once. Input material: naive CD4+ T cells from PBMCs. Regarding subset: CD45RA+ positively selected. Every receptor here comes from a man aged 18-30 years in good health. Some clones in this sample may be carry-over from other donors' samples.

V is TRBV5-1 and J is TRBJ2-1; TRBD2 matches at 10 bases. CDR1 SGHRS and CDR2 YFSETQ come from the germline V gene. The CDR3 consists of 18 residues. V dropped 4 bases and J dropped 6; count of bases not matched to a gene: 16. The CDR3 sequence is CASSIPRTLAGTLNEQFF. CDR3 sequence (DNA): TGCGCCAGCAGCATACCCCGGACACTAGCGGGGACCCTCAATGAGCAGTTCTTC.

This clone was observed once. The rearrangement links TRBV27 to TRBJ1-2; D ambiguous. V lost 4 bases to trimming and J lost 0 bases, with 9 bases between them. This CDR3 spans 14 amino acids. The germline V gene encodes CDR1 MNHEY and CDR2 SMNVEV (reference sequence). The CDR3 loop reads CASSSVNSNYGYTF. CDR3 coding DNA: TGTGCCAGCAGTTCGGTGAATTCTAACTATGGCTACACCTTC.

As DNA, the CDR3 is TGTGCCAGCAGCCAGGGACGGACCGACAATGAGCAGTTCTTC. This gives the protein CASSQGRTDNEQFF. V is TRBV5-4 and J is TRBJ2-1; D may correspond to TRBD1 or TRBD2 (5 bases each). Germline V gene sequence: CDR1 SGHNT, CDR2 YYREEE (reference sequence). Trimming shortened V by 4 bases and J by 5 bases, and 13 bases separated the two germline ends. This CDR3 region has 14 residues.

This chain links TRBV5-1 with TRBJ2-7; unclear D gene. Trimming left V 0 bases short and J 5 bases short, with 12 bases between. The CDR3 covers 14 residues. Germline V gene data show CDR1 as SGHRS and CDR2 as YFSETQ. The CDR3 region is CASSLGLDENEQYF. The CDR3 DNA sequence: TGCGCCAGCAGCTTGGGGCTGGACGAAAACGAGCAGTACTTC.

This clone was recorded only once. The chain carries TRBV5-5 and TRBJ1-1; D is perhaps TRBD1 (6 bases). CDR1 is SGHKS and CDR2 is YYEKEE in the germline V gene (reference sequence). V was clipped by 0 bases and J by 2 bases, with 11 bases between them. The CDR3 is 15 residues long. CDR3 in DNA: TGTGCCAGCAGCTTGGGCTGGACAGCTAACACTGAAGCTTTCTTT. Amino acids: CASSLGWTANTEAFF.

Only a few counts were recorded for this clone. The chain links TRBV7-3 to TRBJ2-2; TRBD1 might be the D (7 bases). Trimming pared 6 bases from V and 4 bases from J, leaving 15 bases between. This CDR3 is 15 amino acids long. In germline, CDR1 is SGHTA, CDR2 FQGTGA. CDR3 sequence reads: CASSFRGAGTGELFF. The CDR3 bases are TGTGCCAGCAGTTTCAGGGGGGCAGGCACCGGGGAGCTGTTTTTT.

The chain combines TRBV7-6 with TRBJ2-7; unclear D gene. CDR1 is SGHVS and CDR2 is FNYEAQ in the germline V gene. The V and J ends lost 2 bases and 3 bases respectively, with 11 bases between them. This CDR3 has 14 amino acids. CDR3 protein: CASSLRQVGYEQYF. The CDR3 DNA follows: TGTGCCAGCAGCTTAAGGCAGGTTGGCTACGAGCAGTACTTC. The complete variable domain, with remaining parts taken from reference TRBV7-6 and TRBJ2-7, reads GAGVSQSPRYKVTKRGQDVALRCDPISGHVSLYWYRQALGQGPEFLTYFNYEAQQDKSGLPNDRFSAERPEGSISTLTIQRTEQRDSAMYRCASSLRQVGYEQYFGPGTRLTVT.

V gene TRBV18 combines with J gene TRBJ2-1; unclear D gene. Trimming shortened V by 3 bases and J by 7 bases, and 13 bases separated the two germline ends. Per germline, CDR1 KGHSH and CDR2 LQKENI. The CDR3 loop spans 14 amino acids. The CDR3 loop is CASSPQNLENEQFF. CDR3 bases: TGTGCCAGCTCACCGCAAAACTTAGAGAATGAGCAGTTCTTC.

The table lists this clone with a count of one. CDR3 in DNA: TGCGCCAGCAGCCAAGATCGGGCCAGGACTCTCTCCTACGAGCAGTACTTC. Amino acids: CASSQDRARTLSYEQYF. J is TRBJ2-7 and V is TRBV4-1; D is possibly TRBD2 (5 bases). In germline, CDR1 is MGHRA, CDR2 YSYEKL. The CDR3 is 17 residues long. With 0 bases removed from V and 0 bases from J, the gap between germline ends came to 15 bases.

This chain links TRBV14 with TRBJ2-2; D gene ambiguous. CDR3 size: 15 residues. V lost 4 bases to trimming and J lost 6 bases, with 15 bases between them. Per germline, CDR1 SGHDN and CDR2 FVKESK. CDR3 DNA sequence: TGTGCCAGCAGCCGATACCTCAGTACCCCCGGGGAGCTGTTTTTT. The encoded protein is CASSRYLSTPGELFF.